Each of the 22 T cell receptor beta chains below was sequenced from the same sample in a study of Ad26.COV2.S vaccination and SARS-CoV-2 variants. Some clones are missing from TCRdb's copy, which holds only in-frame ones; the method was immunoSEQ multiplex PCR. The sample carries over 90,000 clones, less than 85% recorded once. The source material was peripheral blood, sampled after recovery from COVID-19. The receptor source for this set is a human donor who had recovered from COVID-19.

The chain combines TRBV6-5 with TRBJ1-1; maybe TRBD1 (5 bases). The CDR3 extends over 13 amino acids. V lost 6 bases and J lost 2, with 10 bases in between. Germline V CDR1 and CDR2: MNHEY, SVGAGI. The DNA of the CDR3 is TGTGCCAGCAGCCTCGGGGGTAACACTGAAGCTTTCTTT. Encoded protein: CASSLGGNTEAFF.

Concerning this clone: This CDR3 is missing its conserved last phenylalanine or tryptophan, likely due to a read error. It is unclear where the CDR3 begins or ends on the DNA, so no DNA is shown, and the CDR3 is as TCRdb lists it. The V and J genes are TRBV3-1 (or the pseudogene TRBV3-2) and TRBJ1-1. The CDR3 length is 9 residues, termini included. The germline gives CDR1 LGHDT, CDR2 YNNKEL (reference sequence). The CDR3 loop is CASSQAPPL.

This clone was observed a single time. The CDR3 here is CASSKKGPECWGLYNSPLHF. The CDR3 coding sequence is TGTGCCAGCAGCAAAAAAGGTCCCGAATGTTGGGGTTTATATAATTCACCCCTCCACTTT. The chain combines TRBV21-1 with TRBJ1-6. TRBV21-1 is assigned pseudogene status. CDR3 length equals 20 residues.

The rearrangement links TRBV14 to TRBJ2-3; 14 bases match TRBD2. This CDR3 has 18 residues. V was pared by 1 base and J by 1 base, with 4 bases of the junction left unmatched. CDR1 and CDR2 from the germline V gene are SGHDN and FVKESK. CDR3 DNA: TGTGCCAGCAGCCAAGGACTAGCGGGGGGGTCTGGCACAGATACGCAGTATTTT. Protein product: CASSQGLAGGSGTDTQYF.

This rearrangement joins TRBV4-2 to TRBJ1-2, with D unclear. Germline CDR1 is LGHNA and CDR2 is YNFKEQ. The CDR3 spans 17 residues. V shed 1 base and J shed 3 bases, with 18 bases lying between them. The CDR3 loop reads CASSQGEQLGGYYGYTF. The CDR3 bases are TGTGCCAGCAGCCAAGGGGAACAGTTGGGCGGATACTATGGCTACACCTTC.

The chain carries TRBV10-1 and TRBJ1-6; D gene ambiguous. Germline loops: CDR1 WNHNN, CDR2 SYGVQD (reference sequence). V was pared by 3 bases and J by 7 bases, with 7 bases between. The CDR3 is made up of 13 amino acids. CDR3 DNA sequence: TGCGCCAGCAGTGACACTTGGAATTCACCCCTCCACTTT. Protein product: CASSDTWNSPLHF.

The rearrangement links TRBV10-2 to TRBJ2-1; 15 bases are a match to TRBD2. The CDR3 totals 16 residues. Germline values: CDR1 WSHSY, CDR2 SAAADI. V lost 4 bases and J lost 2; bases outside the gene matches: 0. The CDR3: CASSGTSGGAYNEQFF. DNA for the CDR3: TGCGCCAGCAGTGGGACTAGCGGGGGGGCCTACAATGAGCAGTTCTTC.

This sequence joins TRBV5-1 and TRBJ1-2; TRBD1 aligns across 8 bases. V shed 2 bases and J 6 bases; nucleotides not matched to a gene: 15. CDR3 length equals 17 residues. Germline CDR1 reads SGHRS; CDR2 reads YFSETQ. CDR3 nucleotides: TGCGCCAGCAGCTTATCCGGGACAGGCCCTTCTTTGGATGGCTACACCTTC. Protein sequence: CASSLSGTGPSLDGYTF.

This CDR3 is CASSLGGNTEAFF. CDR3 sequence (DNA): TGTGCCAGCAGCTTGGGGGGCAACACTGAAGCTTTCTTT. The chain has TRBV5-6 and TRBJ1-1; TRBD1 is a possible D gene (5 bases). The ends were cut back, 0 bases at V and 2 bases at J, with 5 bases in the middle. The CDR3 is made up of 13 amino acids. CDR1 SGHDT and CDR2 YYEEEE come from the germline V gene.

This chain connects TRBV6-5 to TRBJ1-6; 9 bases agree with TRBD1. J was trimmed by 7 bases and V by 6 bases; bases with no gene match: 4. CDR3 size: 14 residues. Germline V gene lookup returns CDR1 MNHEY and CDR2 SVGAGI. The CDR3 protein is CASSMDRGNSPLHF. Here the CDR3 DNA reads TGTGCCAGCAGCATGGACAGGGGAAATTCACCCCTCCACTTT.

The rearrangement uses TRBV4-1 and TRBJ1-2; D not certain. The CDR3 spans 15 residues. Trimming cost V 1 base and J 2 bases, with 11 bases left between them. Germline-derived CDR1 and CDR2 are MGHRA and YSYEKL. The CDR3 spells CASSQVSAANYGYTF. The CDR3 DNA reads as TGCGCCAGCAGCCAAGTATCGGCCGCGAACTATGGCTACACCTTC.

The chain is built from TRBV4-3 and TRBJ2-2, with D uncertain. The V end lost 8 bases, the J end lost 0 bases, and 10 bases lay between the germline ends. The germline V gene has CDR1 LGHNA and CDR2 YSLEER. This CDR3 region has 14 residues. The chain's CDR3 is CASRASTNTGELFF. For the CDR3, the DNA is TGCGCCAGCCGGGCCAGCACGAACACCGGGGAGCTGTTTTTT.

The chain combines TRBV19 with TRBJ1-5, with D hard to call. The germline V and J ends were trimmed by 5 bases and 0 bases, with 11 bases remaining between them. Germline CDR1 LNHDA, CDR2 SQIVND (reference sequence). This CDR3 is 15 amino acids long. The CDR3 loop is CASSPALNSNQPQHF. In nucleotides, the CDR3 is TGTGCCAGTAGTCCGGCACTTAATAGCAATCAGCCCCAGCATTTT. The entire variable domain, with the rest obtained from reference TRBV19 and TRBJ1-5, is as follows: DGGITQSPKYLFRKEGQNVTLSCEQNLNHDAMYWYRQDPGQGLRLIYYSQIVNDFQKGDIAEGYSVSREKKESFPLTVTSAQKNPTAFYLCASSPALNSNQPQHFGDGTRLSIL.

The V and J genes are TRBV9 and TRBJ2-2, with 10 bases that match TRBD2. J was trimmed by 3 bases and V by 4 bases; bases with no gene match: 15. The CDR3 covers 19 residues. Germline lookup yields CDR1 SGDLS and CDR2 YYNGEE. The CDR3 region is CASSPRLLAGLGDTGELFF. The CDR3, as DNA: TGTGCCAGCAGCCCCCGTTTACTAGCGGGGCTTGGGGACACCGGGGAGCTGTTTTTT.

V and J are TRBV5-1 and TRBJ1-1, with a tentative D call TRBD1 (6 bases). V was pared by 4 bases and J by 7 bases, with 41 bases between. Per the germline V gene, CDR1 is SGHRS and CDR2 is YFSETQ. This CDR3 region has 22 residues. CDR3 sequence: CASSQITSVQGRWRLPLSEAFF. In DNA, the CDR3 is TGCGCCAGCAGCCAAATCACCTCCGTGCAGGGGCGGTGGAGACTACCGTTGAGTGAAGCTTTCTTT.

The chain joins TRBV30 to TRBJ2-1; 8 positions match TRBD2. The CDR3 spans 17 residues. The trim removed 0 bases at V and 2 bases at J, leaving 9 bases unmatched. In germline, CDR1 is GTSNPN, CDR2 SVGIG (reference sequence). The CDR3 loop reads CAWSVLGERGTYNEQFF. The CDR3 DNA reads TGTGCCTGGAGTGTACTAGGTGAGCGGGGGACCTACAATGAGCAGTTCTTC.

The rearrangement joins TRBV12-5 to TRBJ2-3, with D perhaps TRBD2 (6 bases). The ends were cut back, 10 bases at V and 0 bases at J, with 14 bases in the middle. Per germline, CDR1 LGHNT and CDR2 FRNRAP. CDR3 length equals 14 residues. This CDR3 reads CATLGGVSTDTQYF. CDR3 nucleotide sequence: TGTGCTACTCTGGGGGGAGTTAGCACAGATACGCAGTATTTT.

In its sample, this clone was seen once. Other DNA variants within this sample encode the same CDR3. The chain has TRBV7-9 and TRBJ2-7, with 7 bases lining up with TRBD1. This CDR3 spans 12 amino acids. Germline CDR1 reads SEHNR; CDR2 reads FQNEAQ (reference sequence). The V gene end was trimmed by 4 bases and the J gene end by 4 bases; junction bases not matched to a gene: 1. The CDR3 sequence: CASSSQGYEQYF. DNA for the CDR3: TGTGCCAGCAGCTCACAGGGGTACGAGCAGTACTTC.

The chain has TRBV7-6 and TRBJ2-1, with D unresolved. Trimming removed 5 bases from V and 6 bases from J, with 11 bases in between. The CDR3 is 13 residues long. Germline assignment: CDR1 SGHVS and CDR2 FNYEAQ. In DNA, the CDR3 is TGTGCCAGCAGCCCCCTTATGCGCAATGAGCAGTTCTTC. It specifies CASSPLMRNEQFF.

The V gene is TRBV5-4, the J gene TRBJ2-1; the match to TRBD2 covers 7 bases. The junction had 0 bases not matched to a gene; V was cut back by 0 bases and J by 0 bases. CDR1 and CDR2 (germline): SGHNT, YYREEE (reference sequence). This CDR3 has 15 amino acids. CDR3 sequence: CASSLGGGSYNEQFF. The CDR3 DNA reads TGTGCCAGCAGCTTGGGGGGGGGCTCCTACAATGAGCAGTTCTTC. Full variable domain (rest looked up from reference TRBV5-4 and TRBJ2-1): ETGVTQSPTHLIKTRGQQVTLRCSSQSGHNTVSWYQQALGQGPQFIFQYYREEENGRGNFPPRFSGLQFPNYSSELNVNALELDDSALYLCASSLGGGSYNEQFFGPGTRLTVL.

This chain connects TRBV7-2 to TRBJ2-7; D not certain. Germline CDR1 is SGHTA and CDR2 is FQGNSA. The CDR3 length is 12 residues. V lost 1 base to trimming and J lost 3 bases, with 4 bases between them. For the CDR3, the DNA is TGTGCCAGCAGCTTAGTGTTCTACGAGCAGTACTTC. Translating gives CASSLVFYEQYF.

The chain uses TRBV11-2 and TRBJ1-1; the D is unclear. The CDR3 has 14 residues. The germline V and J ends were trimmed by 1 base and 1 base, with 7 bases remaining between them. The germline gives CDR1 SGHAT, CDR2 FQNNGV. The CDR3 is CASSLGFQNTEAFF. As DNA, the CDR3 is TGTGCCAGCAGCTTAGGTTTCCAGAACACTGAAGCTTTCTTT.